A single T cell receptor beta chain is shown here with its context. Here immunoSEQ multiplex PCR was the method, and the copy in TCRdb shows in-frame clones only, minus some. This table holds 75,000 to 100,000 clones, about 92% found once. The sample belongs to a study of OX40 agonist ivuxolimab in advanced cancers. CDR1 is MNHEY, CDR2 SMNVEV, per germline (reference sequence). The CDR3 spans 14 residues. J was trimmed by 4 bases and V by 7 bases; bases with no gene match: 7. Material: CD4+ or CD8+ T cells sorted from blood, obtained in a trial of the OX40 agonist ivuxolimab. The chain recombines TRBV27 with TRBJ1-1, with TRBD1 matching 9 bases. This TCR derives from an adult with an advanced solid tumor such as melanoma, head and neck, liver or kidney cancer. The CDR3 sequence is CASTHRGLGTEAFF. The CDR3 nucleotides read TGTGCCAGCACCCACAGGGGGCTGGGCACTGAAGCTTTCTTT.